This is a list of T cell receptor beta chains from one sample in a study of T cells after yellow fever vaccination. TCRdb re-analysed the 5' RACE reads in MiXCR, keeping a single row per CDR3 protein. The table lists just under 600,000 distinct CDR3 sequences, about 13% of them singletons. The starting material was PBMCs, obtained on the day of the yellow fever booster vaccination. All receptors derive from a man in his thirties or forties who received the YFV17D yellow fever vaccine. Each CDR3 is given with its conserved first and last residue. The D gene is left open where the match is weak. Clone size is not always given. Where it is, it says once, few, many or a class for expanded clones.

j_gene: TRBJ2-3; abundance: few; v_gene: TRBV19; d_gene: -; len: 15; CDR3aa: CASSPGLGFTDTQYF; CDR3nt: TGTGCCAGTAGTCCCGGACTGGGCTTTACAGATACGCAGTATTTT
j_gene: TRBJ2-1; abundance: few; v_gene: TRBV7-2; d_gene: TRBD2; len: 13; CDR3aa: CASSLIAGDEQFF; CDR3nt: TGTGCCAGCAGCTTAATCGCGGGGGATGAGCAGTTCTTC
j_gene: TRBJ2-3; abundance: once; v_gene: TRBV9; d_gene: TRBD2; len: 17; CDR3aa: CASSDTGLAGSTDTQYF; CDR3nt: TGTGCCAGCAGCGATACTGGACTAGCGGGGAGCACAGATACGCAGTATTTT
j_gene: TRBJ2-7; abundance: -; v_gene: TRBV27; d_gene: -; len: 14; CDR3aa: CASPERLASYEQYF; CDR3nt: TGTGCCAGTCCAGAAAGGCTGGCCTCCTACGAGCAGTACTTC
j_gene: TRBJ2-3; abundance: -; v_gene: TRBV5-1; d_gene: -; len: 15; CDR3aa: CASSFAGASTDTQYF; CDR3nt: TGCGCCAGCAGCTTCGCAGGCGCGAGCACAGATACGCAGTATTTT
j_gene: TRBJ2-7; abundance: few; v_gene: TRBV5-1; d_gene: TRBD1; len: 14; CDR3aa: CASSLQGASYEQYF; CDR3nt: TGCGCCAGCAGCTTACAGGGGGCATCCTACGAGCAGTACTTC
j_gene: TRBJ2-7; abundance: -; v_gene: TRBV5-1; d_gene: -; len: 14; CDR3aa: CASSLDTGSYEQYF; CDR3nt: TGCGCCAGCAGCTTGGATACAGGGAGCTACGAGCAGTACTTC
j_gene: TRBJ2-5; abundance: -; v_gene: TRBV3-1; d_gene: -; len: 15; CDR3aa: CASNQPLSSQETQYF; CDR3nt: TGTGCCAGCAACCAGCCCCTCAGTTCCCAAGAGACCCAGTACTTC
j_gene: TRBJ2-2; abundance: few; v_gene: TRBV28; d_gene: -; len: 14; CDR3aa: CASSLQGRGGELFF; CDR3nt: TGTGCCAGCAGTTTACAAGGGCGCGGCGGGGAGCTGTTTTTT
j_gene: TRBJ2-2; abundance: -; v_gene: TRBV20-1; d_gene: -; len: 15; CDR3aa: CSARDYGRGTGELFF; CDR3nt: TGCAGTGCTAGAGATTACGGGAGAGGCACCGGGGAGCTGTTTTTT
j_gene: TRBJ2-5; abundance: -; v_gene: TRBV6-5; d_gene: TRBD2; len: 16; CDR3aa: CASSSTGLAGGETQYF; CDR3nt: TGTGCCAGCAGTTCCACAGGACTAGCGGGAGGGGAGACCCAGTACTTC
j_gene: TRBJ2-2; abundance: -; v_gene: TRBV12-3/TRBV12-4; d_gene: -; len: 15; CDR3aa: CAISGGTANTGELFF; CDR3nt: TGTGCCATCTCAGGGGGGACAGCCAACACCGGGGAGCTGTTTTTT
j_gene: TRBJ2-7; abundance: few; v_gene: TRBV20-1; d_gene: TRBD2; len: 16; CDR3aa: CSARLSRAGASYEQYF; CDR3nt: TGCAGTGCCCGACTCTCCCGAGCGGGGGCCTCCTACGAGCAGTACTTC
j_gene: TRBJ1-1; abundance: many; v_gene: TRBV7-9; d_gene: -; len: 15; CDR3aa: CASSPPAPANTEAFF; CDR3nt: TGTGCCAGCAGCCCCCCGGCCCCAGCGAACACTGAAGCTTTCTTT
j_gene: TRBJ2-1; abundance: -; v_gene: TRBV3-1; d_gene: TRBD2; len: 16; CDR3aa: CASSQVLLAGYNEQFF; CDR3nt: TGTGCCAGCAGCCAAGTTTTACTAGCGGGTTACAATGAGCAGTTCTTC
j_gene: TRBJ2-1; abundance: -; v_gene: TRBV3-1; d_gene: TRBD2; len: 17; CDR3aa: CASSHNGLAGGYNEQFF; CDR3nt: TGTGCCAGCAGCCACAACGGACTAGCGGGAGGATACAATGAGCAGTTCTTC
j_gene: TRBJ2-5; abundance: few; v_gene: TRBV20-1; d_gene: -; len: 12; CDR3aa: CSARAIRETQYF; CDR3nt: TGCAGTGCTAGGGCCATTCGGGAGACCCAGTACTTC
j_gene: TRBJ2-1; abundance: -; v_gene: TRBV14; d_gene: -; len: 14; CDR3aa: CASSQVNRDNEQFF; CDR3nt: TGTGCCAGCAGCCAAGTAAACCGGGACAATGAGCAGTTCTTC